A single sample is the source of the 2 T cell receptor beta chains below, sequenced in a study of beta chain features in type 1 diabetes. Overall study findings and caveats: Type 1 diabetes patients had TCRB CDR3s that were shorter (moderately but significantly so) in all four CD4+ subsets.

Their antigen targets remain unknown. Sequencing targeted expressed TCRB transcripts, as all isolated RNA had been reverse transcribed. The assay was immunoSEQ multiplex PCR, and TCRdb's table has in-frame clones only and misses some. The sample has 500,000 to 650,000 clones; roughly an eighth are singletons. The specimen was naive CD4+ T cells from blood. These receptors came from a man under 40 with type 1 diabetes.

CDR3 loop: CASSLGGSMGEQFF. The DNA for the CDR3 is TGTGCCAGCAGCTTAGGGGGTTCCATGGGTGAGCAGTTCTTC. The rearrangement links TRBV7-3 to TRBJ2-1; D is possibly TRBD1 or TRBD2 (5 bases each). Trimming stripped 2 bases from V and 9 bases from J, with 14 bases between. Germline-derived CDR1 and CDR2 are SGHTA and FQGTGA. The CDR3 is made up of 14 amino acids. Looking up the rest from reference TRBV7-3 and TRBJ2-1 gives the full variable domain: GAGVSQTPSNKVTEKGKYVELRCDPISGHTALYWYRQSLGQGPEFLIYFQGTGAADDSGLPNDRFFAVRPEGSVSTLKIQRTERGDSAVYLCASSLGGSMGEQFFGPGTRLTVL.

V and J are TRBV5-6 and TRBJ2-7; perhaps TRBD1 as D (5 bases). The germline V and J ends were trimmed by 3 bases and 2 bases, with 24 bases remaining between them. CDR3 length: 18 amino acids. Germline lookup yields CDR1 SGHDT and CDR2 YYEEEE. The CDR3 is CASSSTIRQFIGAYEQYF. The CDR3 coding sequence is TGTGCCAGCAGCTCAACTATACGACAGTTTATCGGAGCCTACGAGCAGTACTTC.